Listed here are 10 T cell receptor beta chains from one sample, sequenced in a study of T cell responses to AZD1222 COVID-19 vaccine. Only in-frame clones appear in the TCRdb table, and some are missing; sequencing was by immunoSEQ multiplex PCR. The sample contains roughly 78,000 clones, over 80% of which appear only once. The sample was peripheral blood, taken on day 0 of AZD1222 vaccination. The source of these receptors is an adult in good health.

The genes are TRBV5-1 and TRBJ1-3; no clear D. The CDR3 has 15 residues. Trimming stripped 2 bases from V and 0 bases from J, with 9 bases between. Germline V gives CDR1 SGHRS, CDR2 YFSETQ. The DNA for the CDR3 is TGCGCCAGCAGCTTTTTTGCAGGCTCTGGAAACACCATATATTTT. This translates into CASSFFAGSGNTIYF. The whole variable domain, remainder taken from reference TRBV5-1 and TRBJ1-3, is KAGVTQTPRYLIKTRGQQVTLSCSPISGHRSVSWYQQTPGQGLQFLFEYFSETQRNKGNFPGRFSGRQFSNSRSEMNVSTLELGDSALYLCASSFFAGSGNTIYFGEGSWLTVV.

V and J are TRBV2 and TRBJ1-6; 8 bases match TRBD1. The CDR3 extends over 15 amino acids. The V gene end was trimmed by 6 bases and the J gene end by 3 bases; junction bases not matched to a gene: 4. Germline lookup yields CDR1 SNHLY and CDR2 FYNNEI. This CDR3 reads CASRRDRLYNSPLHF. As DNA, the CDR3 is TGTGCCAGCAGACGGGACAGGCTCTATAATTCACCCCTCCACTTT.

The chain employs TRBV9 and TRBJ1-6; D may be TRBD1 (6 bases). Germline V gene data show CDR1 as SGDLS and CDR2 as YYNGEE. The CDR3 sequence is 14 residues long. The ends were cut back, 3 bases at V and 7 bases at J, with 11 bases in the middle. The CDR3 nucleotides read TGTGCCAGCAGCGCGGACAGAACAAATTCACCCCTCCACTTT. This sequence encodes CASSADRTNSPLHF. Full variable domain (rest looked up from reference TRBV9 and TRBJ1-6): DSGVTQTPKHLITATGQRVTLRCSPRSGDLSVYWYQQSLDQGLQFLIQYYNGEERAKGNILERFSAQQFPDLHSELNLSSLELGDSALYFCASSADRTNSPLHFGNGTRLTVT.

The rearrangement uses TRBV4-3 and TRBJ1-5; D is uncertain. Trimming took off 0 bases at V and 3 bases at J, with 9 bases between the two ends. The germline V gene has CDR1 LGHNA and CDR2 YSLEER. This CDR3 comprises 15 residues. The CDR3 here is CASSQDWNANQPQHF. The CDR3, as DNA: TGCGCCAGCAGCCAAGATTGGAACGCCAATCAGCCCCAGCATTTT.

The chain recombines TRBV27 with TRBJ1-5, with 8 bases identical to TRBD1. Germline V gene sequence: CDR1 MNHEY, CDR2 SMNVEV (reference sequence). J lost 0 bases, V lost 3 bases, and 4 bases had no gene match. The CDR3 totals 16 residues. DNA for the CDR3: TGTGCCAGCAGTTTCCGGACAGGGATTAGCAATCAGCCCCAGCATTTT. It specifies CASSFRTGISNQPQHF.

The count of this clone is one. The V and J genes are TRBV6-2 or TRBV6-3 and TRBJ1-1, with D perhaps TRBD1 (6 bases). Germline-derived CDR1 and CDR2 are MNHEY and SVGEGT. The V gene lost 0 bases and the J gene lost 1 base, with 12 bases spanning the gap. The CDR3 spans 16 residues. The CDR3 DNA reads as TGTGCCAGCAGTTACTCGGGTGGGACAACGAACACTGAAGCTTTCTTT. This encodes CASSYSGGTTNTEAFF.

The rearrangement joins TRBV4-3 to TRBJ1-1; D gene unclear. CDR3 size: 14 residues. The V gene's germline CDR1 is LGHNA and CDR2 YSLEER. Trimming took 0 bases from V and 5 from J, leaving 10 bases between them. The CDR3 sequence is CASSQDLYSTEAFF. CDR3 DNA sequence: TGCGCCAGCAGCCAAGATTTATATTCAACTGAAGCTTTCTTT.

This rearrangement joins TRBV27 to TRBJ2-7; either TRBD1 or TRBD2 may fit D (5 bases each). Germline V lookup: CDR1 MNHEY, CDR2 SMNVEV (reference sequence). The CDR3 totals 15 residues. Trimming removed 4 bases from V and 6 bases from J, with 19 bases in between. CDR3 amino acids: CASSSQGIPGSEQYF. CDR3 bases: TGTGCCAGCAGTTCCCAGGGAATACCGGGGTCCGAGCAGTACTTC.

V is TRBV2 and J is TRBJ2-1, with TRBD2 matching over 10 bases. CDR1 and CDR2 (germline): SNHLY, FYNNEI. Trimming took 8 bases from V and 3 from J; bases not matched to a gene: 1. The CDR3 contains 13 residues. The CDR3: CASRTSGYNEQFF. As DNA, the CDR3 is TGTGCCAGCCGGACTAGCGGCTACAATGAGCAGTTCTTC.

This sequence joins TRBV2 and TRBJ1-4; D is possibly TRBD1 (5 bases). Per the germline V gene, CDR1 is SNHLY and CDR2 is FYNNEI. V dropped 8 bases and J dropped 4 bases, with 11 bases sitting between them. The CDR3 is made up of 13 amino acids. The CDR3 coding sequence is TGTGCCAGCGGAGGGACGGGTAATGAAAAACTGTTTTTT. The encoded protein is CASGGTGNEKLFF. Variable domain in full (rest from reference TRBV2 and TRBJ1-4): EPEVTQTPSHQVTQMGQEVILRCVPISNHLYFYWYRQILGQKVEFLVSFYNNEISEKSEIFDDQFSVERPDGSNFTLKIRSTKLEDSAMYFCASGGTGNEKLFFGSGTQLSVL.